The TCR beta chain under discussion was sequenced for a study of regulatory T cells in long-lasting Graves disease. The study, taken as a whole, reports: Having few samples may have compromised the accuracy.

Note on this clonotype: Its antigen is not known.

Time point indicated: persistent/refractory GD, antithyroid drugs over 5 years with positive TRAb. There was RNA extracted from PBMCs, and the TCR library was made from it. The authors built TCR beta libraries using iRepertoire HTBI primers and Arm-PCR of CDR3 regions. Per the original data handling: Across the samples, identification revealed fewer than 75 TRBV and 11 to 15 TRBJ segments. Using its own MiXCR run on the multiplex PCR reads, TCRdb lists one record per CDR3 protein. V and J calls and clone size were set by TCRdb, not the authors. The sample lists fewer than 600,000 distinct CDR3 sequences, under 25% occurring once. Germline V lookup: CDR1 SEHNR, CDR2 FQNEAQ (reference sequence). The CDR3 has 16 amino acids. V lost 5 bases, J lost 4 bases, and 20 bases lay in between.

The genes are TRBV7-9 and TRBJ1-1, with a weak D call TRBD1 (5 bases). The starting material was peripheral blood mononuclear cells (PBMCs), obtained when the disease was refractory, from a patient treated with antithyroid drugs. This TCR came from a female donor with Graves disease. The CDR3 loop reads CASSRIGVGGATEAFF. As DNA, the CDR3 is TGTGCCAGCAGCCGAATAGGGGTAGGAGGGGCCACTGAAGCTTTCTTT.